These T cell receptor beta chains were read from a single sample in a study of CD8 T cells in ankylosing spondylitis. TCRdb reprocessed the 5' RACE reads via MiXCR and lists one record per CDR3 protein. The table has some 840,000 distinct CDR3 sequences, 12% seen once; the top ten hold approximately 0.46%. Sequencing was performed on blood, either unsorted or a sorted T cell fraction (not recorded which). These receptors were collected from a male donor with ankylosing spondylitis. Both conserved end residues are trimmed from each CDR3. The D gene is left open where the match is weak.

d_call j_call v_call cdr3_aa
TRBD1 TRBJ1-3 TRBV7-2 ASSLQGAYGNTIY
NA TRBJ1-2 TRBV7-2 ASSSQTGLRGYGYT
NA TRBJ2-5 TRBV6-1 ASSPRPEETQY
NA TRBJ2-4 TRBV12-3/TRBV12-4 ASSSAQGVGIQY
NA TRBJ1-4 TRBV20-1 SARDFLAANEKLF
NA TRBJ2-3 TRBV29-1 SWNGGSSTDTQY
NA TRBJ1-4 TRBV18 ASSRTRPGAMEKLF
NA TRBJ2-3 TRBV20-1 SAIILAQDTQY
NA TRBJ2-1 TRBV5-1 ASSSGTPLDEQF
NA TRBJ2-7 TRBV5-1 ASSLSPGTDEQY
NA TRBJ1-2 TRBV20-1 SAVVGVDYGYT
NA TRBJ1-2 TRBV10-3 AISESSGRYGYT
NA TRBJ1-1 TRBV5-1 ASSLAIGLGTEAF
NA TRBJ2-2 TRBV11-3 ASSLAGQGELF
NA TRBJ2-5 TRBV13 ASSLEWGRRGQETQY
TRBD1 TRBJ1-2 TRBV20-1 SARTGFNYGYT
TRBD1 TRBJ1-5 TRBV4-2 ASTSIGTGKENQPQH
NA TRBJ2-1 TRBV7-2 ASSRDPGTGNQF
TRBD2 TRBJ2-1 TRBV5-6 ASSWGLAGGEQF
TRBD1 TRBJ1-4 TRBV6-2/TRBV6-3 ASSSRPGQGREKLF
NA TRBJ1-5 TRBV6-5 ASSFRGMGQPQH
NA TRBJ2-3 TRBV5-6 ASSHGQGDTQY
NA TRBJ2-1 TRBV7-2 ASSSPGGLDYEQF
NA TRBJ1-1 TRBV15 ATSRPDSTEAF
NA TRBJ2-2 TRBV4-3 ASSQDLGWRDTGELF
NA TRBJ1-1 TRBV20-1 SARVRTRNAEAF
TRBD2 TRBJ2-1 TRBV6-5 ASSFSAGPPPF
TRBD1 TRBJ1-4 TRBV29-1 SVAGQVPGELF
NA TRBJ1-1 TRBV28 ASQDDTEAF
TRBD2 TRBJ2-5 TRBV7-8 ASSPGHVPAGETQY
TRBD1 TRBJ2-7 TRBV7-2 ASSPRTGWGSYEQY
NA TRBJ2-3 TRBV20-1 SARRGGTERDTQY
NA TRBJ2-5 TRBV5-1 ASSWGGRGETQY
TRBD1 TRBJ2-7 TRBV4-2 ASSQDGTGVTYEQY
NA TRBJ2-6 TRBV20-1 SAIGYPGANVLT
TRBD1 TRBJ2-7 TRBV6-1 ASSRPPGQGAMYEQY
NA TRBJ2-1 TRBV11-2 ASSLPVSYNEQF
TRBD2 TRBJ2-1 TRBV7-8 ASSIRLAPYNEQF
NA TRBJ2-7 TRBV20-1 SARGRRNYEQY
NA TRBJ1-6 TRBV5-4 ASSLYVNSPLH
NA TRBJ1-2 TRBV20-1 SARDPRIYGYT
NA TRBJ2-3 TRBV6-5 ASSYRSILAGAADTQY
NA TRBJ1-1 TRBV12-3/TRBV12-4 ASTQQGGSTEAF
NA TRBJ1-1 TRBV7-8 ASSLSRWTEAF
NA TRBJ2-2 TRBV10-1 ASSVNSRGPTGELF
TRBD2 TRBJ2-5 TRBV20-1 SARSIGRSETQY
NA TRBJ2-3 TRBV24-1 ATSDGQRTSTDTQY
TRBD2 TRBJ2-1 TRBV7-2 ASSSSGAYNEQF
NA TRBJ2-3 TRBV7-2 ASSYDRFTDTQY
TRBD2 TRBJ2-2 TRBV30 AWDLARTSVRDTGELF
TRBD2 TRBJ2-1 TRBV24-1 ATSDAPGLAGISYNEQF
NA TRBJ2-1 TRBV20-1 SARVGTSNEQF